This T cell receptor (beta chain) was identified during a study of glioma-infiltrating T cells. General study points: Very few CDR3 sequences were shared between tissue and blood. Above-expected tissue-blood divergence occurred in all gliomas, most in low-grade ones.

CDR3 size: 17 residues. Trimming left V 2 bases short and J 0 bases short, with 14 bases between. Germline CDR1 MNHEY, CDR2 SVGAGI. This clonotype appeared once. Its antigen remains unidentified. This may stem from a read error, because a much larger clone lies one nucleotide away. Using RNA template, CDR3s of TCR alpha and beta were amplified with iRepertoire arm-PCR. One-step reverse transcription and amplification started from roughly 100-400 ng of tissue mRNA or PBMC total RNA. Each CDR3 protein is one row after TCRdb ran MiXCR on the multiplex PCR reads. Counted here are 84,000 or so distinct CDR3 sequences, 20% to 25% occurring once; the ten biggest clones make up 6.7%.

The source is a human donor with low-grade glioma or glioblastoma, undergoing nonglioma brain surgery, or in good health (not recorded which). The sequencing sample was made of glioma tissue, nonneoplastic brain tissue, or PBMCs (not recorded which). The chain is built from TRBV6-5 and TRBJ1-3; D unclear. CDR3 residues: CASSYRYGRSSGNTIYF. The CDR3 region has the DNA TGTGCCAGCAGTTACCGCTATGGGAGAAGCTCTGGAAACACCATATATTTT.